This T cell receptor beta chain was obtained from a study of tumor-infiltrating lymphocytes in primary liver carcinoma (dated by TCRdb to about 2017). Study-level background: Of the five patients (three men and two women, aged 30 to 69 years), four had hepatocellular carcinoma and one had combined HCC and intrahepatic cholangiocarcinoma. To link TCRbeta repertoire diversity to the local molecular phenotype, the approximately 24 tumor region samples were profiled with Agilent mRNA microarrays. The tumors of the five patients were staged as T1-T3 N0M0, with maximum diameters ranging from roughly 4 to 10 cm. Each sample produced about 3.5 to 7.13 million productive TCRbeta reads, and read depth showed no significant difference between tissue types. Across five regions of each liver tumor, along with adjacent normal tissue and blood, the study brought together TCRbeta repertoire sequencing, expression microarrays and whole-exome sequencing. Reproducibility between technical replicate repertoires was high, with correlation coefficients above 0.98 and mean shared-clone rates roughly 0.87. TCRbeta repertoire sequencing covered roughly 35 specimens from 5 patients: roughly 25 tumor regions, 5 adjacent noncancerous liver tissues and 5 peripheral blood samples.

Without any cell sorting, total RNA and DNA were extracted together from 20-30 mg of bulk tissue using the AllPrep DNA/RNA mini kit. Roughly five patients with histopathologically diagnosed primary liver carcinoma underwent surgical resection in China between 2015 and 2016. At the time of sampling, the patients had chronic HBV infection and had not received any treatment. Five spatially separated regions were sampled per tumor: superior, inferior, left-lateral and right-lateral poles, plus the tumor centre. Histology showed that every tumor sample contained more than 80% viable tumor cells. Fresh tumor and adjacent tissue pieces were bisected, with one half stored in RNAlater at -80 degrees C and the other half sent for histology. Study-wide findings and limitations: The study included only four to six patients, and the authors note findings should be validated in a larger study. Only roughly 8-25% of top clones appeared in all five regions of a tumor, which suggests that tumor-infiltrating T cells are spatially heterogeneous. Pairs of tumor regions showed greater repertoire overlap (mean around 36%) than tumor-adjacent pairs (roughly 17%) or tumor-blood pairs (around 15%), which is consistent with antigen-driven expansion. A significantly larger repertoire fraction was made up by the top 250 clones in tumors than in blood (p = 0.039). Only the TCR beta chain was sequenced, so true repertoire diversity is likely underestimated because unpaired alpha chains were not captured. Bulk unsorted samples precluded comparing CD4+ and CD8+ T cell repertoires.

From cysteine to phenylalanine, the CDR3 is 15 amino acids long. Of the read, only the CDR3 DNA is kept; its 45 bases are in frame from base 1. Based on the germline V gene, the CDR1 and CDR2 sequences are MGHDK and SYGVNS. TCRbeta-specific cDNA was reverse-transcribed from 500 ng total RNA using a constant-region primer and ProtoScript II reverse transcriptase. TCRbeta libraries were built with three nested multiplex PCR rounds, a slightly modified ARM-PCR procedure. Each of the first two PCR rounds ran for around 11 cycles using multiplex TRBV1-TRBV30 forward primers together with a Cbeta reverse primer. A final 25-cycle PCR with Deep VentR polymerase added sample barcodes and Illumina adapters. Before sequencing, amplicons between 200 and 500 bp were purified from gel using a QIAquick gel extraction kit. An Illumina HiSeq 2500 was used to sequence the TCRbeta amplicons, generating 250-bp paired-end reads. Regarding the original processing steps: Quality trimming of reads was performed with Trimmomatic v0.33, and paired reads were merged with FLASH v1.2.11 so that full CDR3 sequences could be recovered. V, D and J germline segments were assigned to the rearranged TCRbeta sequences by MiGEC v1.2.1b. VDJtools v1.0.0 computed clonotype statistics and Shannon-Wiener diversity indices. To cut down on sampling bias, every analysis after diversity analysis relied on just the 250 most abundant clonotypes from each sample. TCRdb took the public reads, trimmed them with fastp at Q25, ran MiXCR for clone calling and kept in-frame beta chains. Entries are consolidated by CDR3 protein sequence, retaining the most common genes and DNA. The authors' filters were not applied to this entry. The sample includes over 40,000 distinct CDR3 sequences, with 70% to 80% observed a single time. In total, the top ten clones hold approximately 25% of the sample.

Note on this clonotype: The target of this receptor is not known. The junction departs from germline at one end; a sequencing error may be responsible.

The sample consisted of liver tumor tissue from sampling region 5. The cell subset or site label of this sample denotes: tumor region T5, tumor centre. This sequence originates from a man in his forties with primary liver carcinoma and hepatitis B virus infection. The V and J segments used are TRBV25-1 and TRBJ2-1; TRBD1 is a weak D gene call, 5 bases matching. Here the CDR3 is given as CASRDSGRSYNEQFF. The bases are TGTGCCAGCAGGGATTCAGGGCGTTCCTACAACGAGCAGTTCTTC.